These 30 T cell receptor beta chains came from one sample sequenced in a study of early T cells in non-severe SARS-CoV-2 infection. TCRdb reprocessed the 5' RACE reads with MiXCR, giving one entry per CDR3 protein. Among about 25,000 distinct CDR3 sequences listed, about 4.5% were seen once. Specimen: whole blood. These receptor sequences come from an adult who was a healthcare worker with PCR-confirmed SARS-CoV-2 infection or an uninfected control (not recorded which).

This clonotype was counted many times. The chain links TRBV4-1 to TRBJ2-1; TRBD2 matches at 13 bases. Trimming cost V 0 bases and J 7 bases; bases outside gene matches: 3. Germline V gene data show CDR1 as MGHRA and CDR2 as YSYEKL. The CDR3 is 16 residues long. The CDR3 DNA reads as TGCGCCAGCAGCCAAGAAGGACTAGCGGGAGTAAATGAGCAGTTCTTC. Amino acids: CASSQEGLAGVNEQFF.

This clonotype was picked up many times. The genes are TRBV28 and TRBJ1-4; D is ambiguous. CDR1 and CDR2 from the germline V gene are MDHEN and SYDVKM. The V end was cut by 2 bases, the J end by 8 bases, with 12 bases between. The CDR3 contains 14 residues. The CDR3 region has the DNA TGTGCCAGCAGTTTAGTTGGAGTTGGGGAAAAACTGTTTTTT. The encoded protein is CASSLVGVGEKLFF.

This clonotype was counted many times. The chain links TRBV6-5 to TRBJ2-7, with no clear D. The germline V and J ends were trimmed by 6 bases and 3 bases, with 18 bases remaining between them. This CDR3 is 15 amino acids long. Germline CDR1 reads MNHEY; CDR2 reads SVGAGI. This CDR3 reads CASRLRTGRGYEQYF. The CDR3 nucleotides are TGTGCCAGCAGGTTGAGAACCGGACGTGGCTACGAGCAGTACTTC.

V usage is TRBV19 and J usage is TRBJ2-2; the match to TRBD1 covers 9 bases. CDR3 length: 17 residues. Germline loops: CDR1 LNHDA, CDR2 SQIVND (reference sequence). V trimming: 4 bases; J trimming: 0 bases; junction bases outside the gene matches: 6. CDR3: CASSTPRQGANTGELFF. The CDR3 DNA sequence: TGTGCCAGTAGTACCCCCAGACAGGGGGCGAACACCGGGGAGCTGTTTTTT.

There are many counts of this clonotype. The rearrangement links TRBV5-4 to TRBJ2-5; D unresolved. The V and J ends lost 2 bases and 1 base respectively, with 6 bases between them. Looked up from germline, CDR1 is SGHNT and CDR2 is YYREEE (reference sequence). CDR3 length: 13 residues. The CDR3 reads CASSLASQETQYF. DNA of the CDR3: TGTGCCAGCAGCTTAGCCAGCCAAGAGACCCAGTACTTC.

This clonotype was found many times. The CDR3 reads CASRSSGVPYEQYF. The CDR3 DNA reads TGTGCCAGCAGGTCTAGCGGGGTCCCCTACGAGCAGTACTTC. V and J are TRBV28 and TRBJ2-7, with 9 bases identical to TRBD2. The CDR3 loop spans 14 amino acids. After removal of 6 bases from V and 2 bases from J, the junction contained 5 bases not matched to a gene. Germline V gene sequence: CDR1 MDHEN, CDR2 SYDVKM.

This clonotype was detected many times. J is TRBJ1-3 and V is TRBV20-1, with 7 bases that match TRBD1. The germline CDR1 and CDR2 sequences are DFQATT and SNEGSKA (reference sequence). The CDR3 extends over 14 amino acids. V gave up 5 bases and J gave up 4 bases; unmatched junction bases: 8. CDR3 sequence (DNA): TGCAGTGCTCGTACAGGGGAGAGAGGAAACACCATATATTTT. Protein: CSARTGERGNTIYF.

The chain has TRBV24-1 and TRBJ1-1; 9 bases are a match to TRBD1. This CDR3 is 14 amino acids long. Losses at the gene ends were 5 bases for V and 1 base for J; bases not matched to a gene: 1. From germline, CDR1 is KGHDR and CDR2 SFDVKD. Here the CDR3 DNA reads TGTGCCACCAGTGCGGGACAGGGGAACACTGAAGCTTTCTTT. Translated: CATSAGQGNTEAFF.

This clonotype was counted at least ten times. CDR3 DNA: TGTGCCAGCAGCATAGGGACTAGCGGGAGGTATGAGCAGTTCTTC. Residues: CASSIGTSGRYEQFF. The gene calls are TRBV9 and TRBJ2-1, with 15 bases matching TRBD2. Unmatched junction bases numbered 4, after V lost 4 bases and J lost 8 bases. CDR3 length: 15 amino acids. CDR1 and CDR2 from the germline V gene are SGDLS and YYNGEE.

This clonotype was seen more than once but under ten times. V and J are TRBV5-1 and TRBJ1-1, with 7 bases identical to TRBD1. Germline-derived CDR1 and CDR2 are SGHRS and YFSETQ. There are 14 residues in the CDR3. Losses at the gene ends were 0 bases for V and 4 bases for J; bases not matched to a gene: 3. CDR3 bases: TGCGCCAGCAGCTTGGTCAGGGGGAGCACTGAAGCTTTCTTT. Its protein product is CASSLVRGSTEAFF. The full variable domain, rest sourced from reference TRBV5-1 and TRBJ1-1, is KAGVTQTPRYLIKTRGQQVTLSCSPISGHRSVSWYQQTPGQGLQFLFEYFSETQRNKGNFPGRFSGRQFSNSRSEMNVSTLELGDSALYLCASSLVRGSTEAFFGQGTRLTVV.

This clonotype was picked up many times. The V and J genes are TRBV11-2 and TRBJ2-1, with D maybe TRBD2 (6 bases). The ends were cut back, 1 base at V and 0 bases at J, with 10 bases in the middle. The CDR3 length is 16 residues. The germline V gene encodes CDR1 SGHAT and CDR2 FQNNGV. This CDR3 reads CASSLVAGSSYNEQFF. Here the CDR3 DNA reads TGTGCCAGCAGCTTAGTGGCGGGGAGCTCCTACAATGAGCAGTTCTTC.

This clonotype was seen at least ten times. The chain has TRBV10-3 and TRBJ2-5; the D is unclear. The germline V gene encodes CDR1 ENHRY and CDR2 SYGVKD. This CDR3 contains 13 residues. V gave up 3 bases and J gave up 2 bases, with 7 bases separating them. The DNA for the CDR3 is TGTGCCATCAGTGATGGTAGGCAAGAGACCCAGTACTTC. Translating gives CAISDGRQETQYF.

V and J are TRBV19 and TRBJ2-7; a possible D gene is TRBD2 (6 bases). Between the trimmed V and J ends, which lost 6 bases and 2 bases, there was a span of 17 bases. The CDR3 has 15 amino acids. Germline assignment: CDR1 LNHDA and CDR2 SQIVND (reference sequence). In DNA form, the CDR3 reads TGTGCCAGTAGCATGGGAGGCATTTCCACCTACGAGCAGTACTTC. Protein sequence: CASSMGGISTYEQYF.

The genes are TRBV9 and TRBJ2-3; D is ambiguous. V was shortened by 0 bases and J by 5 bases, with 7 bases between the two germline ends. This CDR3 spans 13 amino acids. Germline CDR1 and CDR2: SGDLS and YYNGEE. The CDR3 DNA reads as TGTGCCAGCAGCGTAGGTGTTGAAGATACGCAGTATTTT. It encodes CASSVGVEDTQYF.

This clonotype has just a few counts. The chain is built from TRBV5-1 and TRBJ1-5; TRBD1 might be the D (5 bases). V was clipped by 2 bases and J by 4 bases, with 7 bases between them. Germline V gives CDR1 SGHRS, CDR2 YFSETQ. There are 13 residues in the CDR3. This CDR3 reads CASSLQVNQPQHF. As DNA, the CDR3 is TGCGCCAGCAGCTTACAGGTAAATCAGCCCCAGCATTTT.

The rearrangement uses TRBV5-5 and TRBJ2-6, with 8 bases aligning to TRBD1. Germline V gene data show CDR1 as SGHKS and CDR2 as YYEKEE (reference sequence). This CDR3 is built from 17 residues. V lost 1 base to trimming and J lost 2 bases; unmatched junction nucleotides: 5. CDR3 loop: CASSLRPGGTGANVLTF. CDR3 in DNA: TGTGCCAGCAGCTTGAGGCCAGGGGGCACTGGGGCCAACGTCCTGACTTTC.

This clonotype was seen at least ten times. The chain employs TRBV18 and TRBJ1-6, with D hard to call. Trimming cost V 2 bases and J 7 bases, with 18 bases left between them. This CDR3 comprises 17 residues. Looked up from germline, CDR1 is KGHSH and CDR2 is LQKENI. CDR3 sequence: CASSPSRARNGNSPLHF. As DNA, the CDR3 is TGTGCCAGCTCACCATCCCGGGCCCGAAACGGGAATTCACCCCTCCACTTT.

At least ten counts were recorded for this clonotype. This rearrangement joins TRBV28 to TRBJ2-7, with 9 bases identical to TRBD1. The V and J ends lost 5 bases and 2 bases, in that order; junction bases with no gene match: 13. Germline CDR1 reads MDHEN; CDR2 reads SYDVKM. This CDR3 has 17 residues. The CDR3 sequence: CASSPPDRGKDPYEQYF. In DNA, the CDR3 is TGTGCCAGCAGTCCCCCGGACAGGGGAAAGGATCCCTACGAGCAGTACTTC.

The table lists this clonotype with a few counts. The V gene is TRBV4-3, the J gene TRBJ2-7; 7 bases line up with TRBD1. The V gene end was trimmed by 0 bases and the J gene end by 3 bases; junction bases not matched to a gene: 8. CDR3 length equals 16 residues. Germline lookup yields CDR1 LGHNA and CDR2 YSLEER. CDR3 protein: CASSQDPWAGGYEQYF. The CDR3 nucleotides read TGCGCCAGCAGCCAAGATCCGTGGGCAGGGGGCTACGAGCAGTACTTC.

This clonotype was counted between two and nine times. This chain links TRBV13 with TRBJ1-1; D gene ambiguous. The CDR3 consists of 11 residues. The germline CDR1 and CDR2 sequences are PRHDT and FYEKMQ (reference sequence). V dropped 5 bases and J dropped 5 bases, with 6 bases sitting between them. As DNA, the CDR3 is TGTGCCAGCAGCGGGGTAACTGAAGCTTTCTTT. Translating it yields CASSGVTEAFF.

The chain recombines TRBV2 with TRBJ2-1; D assignment may be TRBD1 or TRBD2 (5 bases each). This CDR3 spans 16 amino acids. The V gene lost 5 bases and the J gene lost 0 bases, with 14 bases spanning the gap. Germline lookup yields CDR1 SNHLY and CDR2 FYNNEI. This chain's CDR3 is CASSLRGLFSYNEQFF. CDR3 DNA: TGTGCCAGCAGTTTGAGGGGTCTTTTCTCCTACAATGAGCAGTTCTTC.

This clonotype was seen ten or more times. The J gene is TRBJ1-1, the V gene TRBV27; TRBD1 aligns across 7 bases. V dropped 8 bases and J dropped 5; count of bases not matched to a gene: 8. This CDR3 has 13 amino acids. Germline V gene data show CDR1 as MNHEY and CDR2 as SMNVEV (reference sequence). In DNA form, the CDR3 reads TGTGCCAGCCGTGACAGGGCTCGGACTGAAGCTTTCTTT. This sequence encodes CASRDRARTEAFF.

This clonotype was counted at least ten times. The chain recombines TRBV12-3 or TRBV12-4 with TRBJ2-5; 10 nucleotides match TRBD1. This CDR3 contains 13 residues. V gave up 7 bases and J gave up 2 bases; unmatched junction bases: 1. The CDR3 sequence is CASTDRGQETQYF. As DNA, the CDR3 is TGTGCCAGCACGGACAGGGGGCAAGAGACCCAGTACTTC.

In its sample, this clonotype was seen many times. The chain uses TRBV18 and TRBJ1-5; D gene unclear. In germline, CDR1 is KGHSH, CDR2 LQKENI. The CDR3 consists of 14 residues. Trimming stripped 2 bases from V and 2 bases from J, with 7 bases between. The CDR3 protein is CASSPKGGNQPQHF. The CDR3 DNA reads as TGTGCCAGCTCACCAAAGGGAGGCAATCAGCCCCAGCATTTT.

This clonotype was counted at least ten times. The chain carries TRBV6-6 and TRBJ2-1, with D possibly TRBD2 on 5 matching bases. Trimming shortened V by 0 bases and J by 8 bases, and 5 bases separated the two germline ends. Looked up from germline, CDR1 is MNHNY and CDR2 is SVGAGI (reference sequence). The CDR3 length is 12 residues. The CDR3 sequence is CASSYSRDEQFF. In nucleotides, the CDR3 is TGTGCCAGCAGTTACTCGCGGGATGAGCAGTTCTTC.

Ten or more counts support this clonotype. The chain links TRBV28 to TRBJ1-6; 7 bases align to TRBD1. With 6 bases clipped from V and 7 bases from J, the junction kept 9 bases outside the gene matches. The germline gives CDR1 MDHEN, CDR2 SYDVKM. The CDR3 totals 15 residues. CDR3 protein: CASSLWTGDNSPLHF. CDR3 DNA sequence: TGTGCCAGCAGCCTTTGGACAGGAGACAATTCACCCCTCCACTTT.

This clonotype was seen ten or more times. The chain joins TRBV7-2 to TRBJ2-7; D is unclear. The V gene lost 5 bases and the J gene lost 6 bases, with 20 bases spanning the gap. This CDR3 has 15 amino acids. Germline V gene sequence: CDR1 SGHTA, CDR2 FQGNSA. The CDR3 loop reads CASSLPGHMLGEQYF. The CDR3 nucleotides read TGTGCCAGCAGCCTACCGGGCCACATGTTAGGCGAGCAGTACTTC.

This clonotype was observed at least ten times. The chain joins TRBV10-1 to TRBJ2-7; D might be TRBD2 (5 bases). The V end lost 6 bases, the J end lost 6 bases, and 12 bases lay between the germline ends. This CDR3 has 12 amino acids. Looked up from germline, CDR1 is WNHNN and CDR2 is SYGVQD (reference sequence). CDR3 residues: CASSLLAGEQYF. CDR3 DNA sequence: TGCGCCAGCAGCCTTCTGGCGGGCGAGCAGTACTTC.

The sample holds many counts of this clonotype. V is TRBV6-5 and J is TRBJ2-7, with D tentatively TRBD1 (5 bases). This CDR3 comprises 14 residues. V lost 0 bases to trimming and J lost 8 bases, with 14 bases between them. Germline values: CDR1 MNHEY, CDR2 SVGAGI. Written as DNA, the CDR3 is TGTGCCAGCAGTTACTCCCACAGGCCAGAAAAGCAGTACTTC. Protein: CASSYSHRPEKQYF.

This clonotype was seen ten or more times. This chain links TRBV6-2 or TRBV6-3 with TRBJ2-7; D may be TRBD1 (6 bases). Trimming removed 2 bases from V and 3 bases from J, with 11 bases in between. Germline lookup yields CDR1 MNHEY and CDR2 SVGEGT. The CDR3 runs 14 residues. The CDR3 loop reads CASSYGGRDYEQYF. Written as DNA, the CDR3 is TGTGCCAGCAGTTACGGGGGCAGGGACTACGAGCAGTACTTC.